The 32 T cell receptor beta chains presented below share a single source sample, sequenced in a study of shared clonotypes between healthy human individuals (TCRdb year 2020). Libraries came from the immunoSEQ multiplex PCR assay. The immuneACCESS repertoire file appears here via TCRdb, limited to in-frame rearrangements. These files lack a portion of the clones; in checked studies, under half of the deficit traces to unresolved V genes, and the cause of the others is not known. The sample table holds 2,500,000 or so clones, of which approximately 92% were seen once. Around 0.14% of the sample is in the top ten clones. The sequenced material came from naive CD4+ T cells sorted from blood. What the cell subset or site label conveys for this sample: CD45RA+ positively selected. All receptors come from a man younger than 35 in good health.

This chain uses TRBV19 with TRBJ2-6, with D maybe TRBD1 (5 bases). This CDR3 has 13 residues. V was shortened by 11 bases and J by 2 bases, with 10 bases between the two germline ends. Germline CDR1 is LNHDA and CDR2 is SQIVND (reference sequence). The CDR3 DNA is TGTGCCGGCAGGGCTGCTGGGGCCAACGTCCTGACTTTC. Protein: CAGRAAGANVLTF.

This chain links TRBV19 with TRBJ2-7; possibly TRBD1 for D (6 bases). The V gene lost 9 bases and the J gene lost 1 base, with 16 bases spanning the gap. Germline CDR1 reads LNHDA; CDR2 reads SQIVND (reference sequence). The CDR3 is made up of 14 amino acids. CDR3 bases: TGTGCCAGCTCGACAGGCGGTGATTCCTACGAGCAGTACTTC. Translated, it gives CASSTGGDSYEQYF.

The chain links TRBV12-5 to TRBJ2-3; the D gene is possibly TRBD1 (5 bases). Germline V gene sequence: CDR1 LGHNT, CDR2 FRNRAP. V lost 6 bases and J 0 bases, leaving 10 bases between the germline ends. The CDR3 has 14 amino acids. CDR3 bases: TGTGCTAGTGGCGACAGCAGCAGCACAGATACGCAGTATTTT. This encodes CASGDSSSTDTQYF.

A word on this clone: Other DNA sequences from this sample encode an identical CDR3 as well. The chain links TRBV2 to TRBJ2-3; D not certain. Trimming cost V 6 bases and J 9 bases, with 7 bases left between them. This CDR3 is 10 amino acids long. The germline gives CDR1 SNHLY, CDR2 FYNNEI. The DNA of the CDR3 is TGTGCCAGCAGAACGGACACGCAGTATTTT. As protein: CASRTDTQYF. Together with reference TRBV2 and TRBJ2-3, the CDR3 gives the full variable domain: EPEVTQTPSHQVTQMGQEVILRCVPISNHLYFYWYRQILGQKVEFLVSFYNNEISEKSEIFDDQFSVERPDGSNFTLKIRSTKLEDSAMYFCASRTDTQYFGPGTRLTVL.

The chain uses TRBV6-5 and TRBJ1-4; 10 bases fit TRBD1. Germline CDR1 MNHEY, CDR2 SVGAGI. The junction had 5 bases not matched to a gene; V was cut back by 4 bases and J by 6 bases. The CDR3 is made up of 15 amino acids. Written as DNA, the CDR3 is TGTGCCAGCAGTTCGAGCGGGACAGGGGATGAAAAACTGTTTTTT. Translated: CASSSSGTGDEKLFF.

The chain couples TRBV6-5 to TRBJ2-1, with 9 bases fitting TRBD2. After removal of 7 bases from V and 4 bases from J, the junction contained 2 bases not matched to a gene. The CDR3 is 13 residues long. From germline, CDR1 is MNHEY and CDR2 SVGAGI. The CDR3 bases are TGTGCCAGCAAGGCGGGAGGGTACAATGAGCAGTTCTTC. This translates into CASKAGGYNEQFF.

The chain employs TRBV10-1 and TRBJ2-3, with D perhaps TRBD1 (5 bases). V shed 4 bases and J shed 8 bases, with 13 bases lying between them. This CDR3 comprises 13 residues. The germline V gene has CDR1 WNHNN and CDR2 SYGVQD (reference sequence). The DNA for the CDR3 is TGCGCCAGCAGTGGGGGTTTGGGGCGTACGCAGTATTTT. Translating gives CASSGGLGRTQYF.

This clone was recorded only once. This chain joins TRBV21-1 and TRBJ2-5; the table names TRBD2, a call not compared with the DNA. TRBV21-1 represents a pseudogene. This CDR3 region has 13 residues. The DNA of the CDR3 is TGTGCCAAAGCGGGGGAAAGCCAAGAGACCCAGTACTTC. This translates into CAKAGESQETQYF.

The CDR3 here is CASSLDQGSDTQYF. The CDR3 bases are TGTGCCAGCAGCTTAGATCAAGGTTCAGATACGCAGTATTTT. The J gene is TRBJ2-3, the V gene TRBV11-3; D is uncertain. The V gene's germline CDR1 is SGHNT and CDR2 YENEEA. The CDR3 has 14 residues. Trimming left V 0 bases short and J 4 bases short, with 8 bases between.

This clone has only one observation. This sequence joins TRBV7-2 and TRBJ1-1; possible D gene TRBD1, 6 bases. Trimming cost V 0 bases and J 5 bases, with 16 bases left between them. This CDR3 region has 16 residues. CDR1 is SGHTA and CDR2 is FQGNSA in the germline V gene. In DNA, the CDR3 is TGTGCCAGCAGCTTAGCGAAGGGGGGGAAGTGGACTGAAGCTTTCTTT. It is translated as CASSLAKGGKWTEAFF. Combining the CDR3 with reference TRBV7-2 and TRBJ1-1 gives the whole variable domain GAGVSQSPSNKVTEKGKDVELRCDPISGHTALYWYRQSLGQGLEFLIYFQGNSAPDKSGLPSDRFSAERTGGSVSTLTIQRTQQEDSAVYLCASSLAKGGKWTEAFFGQGTRLTVV.

This clone was counted a single time. The V gene is TRBV18, the J gene TRBJ2-2; D unresolved. The CDR3 is made up of 14 amino acids. From germline, CDR1 is KGHSH and CDR2 LQKENI. V lost 0 bases and J 6 bases, leaving 8 bases between the germline ends. The chain's CDR3 is CASSPPSGAGELFF. The CDR3, as DNA: TGTGCCAGCTCACCACCATCAGGCGCCGGGGAGCTGTTTTTT.

V is TRBV11-3 and J is TRBJ2-3, with a tentative D call TRBD1 (5 bases). V dropped 6 bases and J dropped 4 bases, with 11 bases sitting between them. CDR1 is SGHNT, CDR2 YENEEA, per germline. The CDR3 spans 13 residues. The CDR3 DNA sequence: TGTGCCAGCAGTTATCTAGGGGCAGATACGCAGTATTTT. Its protein product is CASSYLGADTQYF.

The gene calls are TRBV5-4 and TRBJ2-3; TRBD2 aligns across 14 bases. The V gene end was trimmed by 5 bases and the J gene end by 1 base; junction bases not matched to a gene: 3. The CDR3 extends over 16 amino acids. Germline CDR1 reads SGHNT; CDR2 reads YYREEE (reference sequence). CDR3 bases: TGTGCCAGCAGGGGACTAGCGGGGGCGGGCACAGATACGCAGTATTTT. Translating gives CASRGLAGAGTDTQYF.

The V and J genes are TRBV30 and TRBJ1-3, with 8 bases identical to TRBD1. The V gene end was trimmed by 7 bases and the J gene end by 1 base; junction bases not matched to a gene: 3. Germline V lookup: CDR1 GTSNPN, CDR2 SVGIG (reference sequence). This CDR3 is 13 amino acids long. CDR3 region: CAFQGASGNTIYF. CDR3 sequence (DNA): TGTGCCTTCCAGGGGGCGTCTGGAAACACCATATATTTT.

The chain recombines TRBV11-2 with TRBJ2-2; D not certain. The germline V gene encodes CDR1 SGHAT and CDR2 FQNNGV. This CDR3 contains 11 residues. The V end lost 6 bases, the J end lost 8 bases, and 7 bases lay between the germline ends. The chain's CDR3 is CASRTRGELFF. Written as DNA, the CDR3 is TGTGCCAGCAGAACCAGGGGGGAGCTGTTTTTT.

V gene TRBV6-5 combines with J gene TRBJ2-2; D is perhaps TRBD1 (6 bases). This CDR3 is 13 amino acids long. Germline lookup yields CDR1 MNHEY and CDR2 SVGAGI. Trimming cost V 7 bases and J 6 bases, with 12 bases left between them. This CDR3 is CASTQGGPGELFF. Here the CDR3 DNA reads TGTGCCAGCACCCAAGGGGGACCCGGGGAGCTGTTTTTT.

In the case of this clone: This same CDR3 is encoded by further DNA sequences in the sample. The CDR3 nucleotides are TGCGCCAGCAGCTTGGCGGGGTCTAATGAAAAACTGTTTTTT. Protein: CASSLAGSNEKLFF. V is TRBV5-1 and J is TRBJ1-4; D is uncertain. The V gene's germline CDR1 is SGHRS and CDR2 YFSETQ. The ends were cut back, 0 bases at V and 3 bases at J, with 6 bases in the middle. The CDR3 extends over 14 amino acids.

This clone has more than one count but fewer than ten. Additional DNA sequences in this sample encode the identical CDR3. Written as DNA, the CDR3 is TGTGCCAGCTCACCACTAGGGCAAGAGACCCAGTACTTC. Its protein product is CASSPLGQETQYF. The J gene is TRBJ2-5, the V gene TRBV18; the D is unclear. Germline V gives CDR1 KGHSH, CDR2 LQKENI. V shed 1 base and J shed 2 bases, with 5 bases lying between them. This CDR3 has 13 amino acids.

The chain joins TRBV28 to TRBJ2-7; D unresolved. The CDR3 totals 16 residues. Trimming took off 6 bases at V and 0 bases at J, with 18 bases between the two ends. Germline CDR1 and CDR2: MDHEN and SYDVKM. This CDR3 is CASSPGGGASSYEQYF. CDR3 nucleotide sequence: TGTGCCAGCAGCCCCGGCGGCGGCGCTAGCTCCTACGAGCAGTACTTC. The full variable domain, completed using reference TRBV28 and TRBJ2-7, is DVKVTQSSRYLVKRTGEKVFLECVQDMDHENMFWYRQDPGLGLRLIYFSYDVKMKEKGDIPEGYSVSREKKERFSLILESASTNQTSMYLCASSPGGGASSYEQYFGPGTRLTVT.

This clone appeared a few times. This chain joins TRBV19 and TRBJ1-1; D is unclear. Germline assignment: CDR1 LNHDA and CDR2 SQIVND (reference sequence). Trimming left V 5 bases short and J 1 base short, with 11 bases between. The CDR3 is made up of 14 amino acids. Written as DNA, the CDR3 is TGTGCCAGTAGTTTACCGACGGGGAACACTGAAGCTTTCTTT. This codes for CASSLPTGNTEAFF.

The rearrangement uses TRBV7-6 and TRBJ2-3; possible D gene TRBD1, 5 bases. The CDR3 spans 13 residues. V was pared by 6 bases and J by 2 bases, with 9 bases between. The V gene's germline CDR1 is SGHVS and CDR2 FNYEAQ. The DNA of the CDR3 is TGTGCCAGCAGTTCAGGGAACACAGATACGCAGTATTTT. Its protein is CASSSGNTDTQYF.

V usage is TRBV7-6 and J usage is TRBJ2-3; TRBD2 might be the D (5 bases). Between the trimmed V and J ends, which lost 5 bases and 4 bases, there was a span of 19 bases. Germline CDR1 and CDR2: SGHVS and FNYEAQ. This CDR3 comprises 16 residues. CDR3 in amino acids: CASSPTLTGGPDTQYF. The CDR3 DNA is TGTGCCAGCAGCCCAACCTTAACCGGAGGCCCAGATACGCAGTATTTT.

This chain connects TRBV11-2 to TRBJ1-5, with a tentative D call TRBD1 (6 bases). The CDR3 length is 13 residues. Germline V gives CDR1 SGHAT, CDR2 FQNNGV. Trimming removed 2 bases at V and 6 bases at J, with 8 bases between. The CDR3 DNA is TGTGCCAGCAGCTTAATCAGGGGTCAGCCCCAGCATTTT. Protein sequence: CASSLIRGQPQHF.

J is TRBJ2-7 and V is TRBV6-6, with TRBD2 matching over 8 bases. V lost 6 bases and J lost 0; bases outside the gene matches: 7. Germline CDR1 and CDR2: MNHNY and SVGAGI (reference sequence). The length of the CDR3 is 15 residues. The CDR3 DNA reads as TGTGCCAGCAGCCACAGCGGGGGTAGCTCCTACGAGCAGTACTTC. Translation gives CASSHSGGSSYEQYF.

The table lists this clone with a count of one. The rearrangement joins TRBV27 to TRBJ1-2; D is ambiguous. CDR3 size: 13 residues. Germline V gene data show CDR1 as MNHEY and CDR2 as SMNVEV (reference sequence). V was clipped by 7 bases and J by 8 bases, with 17 bases between them. The CDR3 DNA is TGTGCCAGCACCTCGCGGGTAACGAGCGGCTACACCTTC. Its protein is CASTSRVTSGYTF.

The CDR3 nucleotides are TGCGCCAGCAGCCCACCTAGCGGGGGGGCAAACATTCAGTACTTC. Its translation: CASSPPSGGANIQYF. The chain recombines TRBV5-1 with TRBJ2-4; 12 positions agree with TRBD2. The CDR3 contains 15 residues. With 4 bases clipped from V and 6 bases from J, the junction kept 5 bases outside the gene matches. Germline CDR1 reads SGHRS; CDR2 reads YFSETQ.

This chain joins TRBV5-5 and TRBJ2-7; D remains ambiguous. Trimming took off 1 base at V and 3 bases at J, with 8 bases between the two ends. This CDR3 contains 13 residues. Germline V gene data show CDR1 as SGHKS and CDR2 as YYEKEE (reference sequence). The CDR3 loop is CASSLRLGYEQYF. The CDR3 region has the DNA TGTGCCAGCAGCTTGCGTCTCGGCTACGAGCAGTACTTC.

On this clone itself: The same CDR3 can be traced to other DNA sequences in this sample. The chain joins TRBV10-3 to TRBJ2-1; 7 nucleotides align to TRBD2. The V and J ends lost 4 bases and 0 bases, in that order; junction bases with no gene match: 3. There are 15 residues in the CDR3. Germline lookup yields CDR1 ENHRY and CDR2 SYGVKD. The CDR3 DNA sequence: TGTGCCATCAGTGGTGGGGGGGGCTCCTACAATGAGCAGTTCTTC. It codes for CAISGGGGSYNEQFF.

The rearrangement links TRBV10-2 to TRBJ2-7; TRBD2 agrees at 11 bases. CDR1 and CDR2 (germline): WSHSY, SAAADI. CDR3 length: 14 amino acids. V dropped 6 bases and J dropped 6; count of bases not matched to a gene: 7. The CDR3 sequence: CASSVAGGPREQYF. CDR3 nucleotide sequence: TGCGCCAGCAGCGTAGCGGGAGGGCCGCGCGAGCAGTACTTC.

The V and J genes are TRBV7-6 and TRBJ2-5, with D unresolved. V gave up 1 base and J gave up 3 bases, with 6 bases separating them. The CDR3 length is 13 residues. CDR1 and CDR2 (germline): SGHVS, FNYEAQ. CDR3 in amino acids: CASSLGIKETQYF. The DNA of the CDR3 is TGTGCCAGCAGCTTAGGAATAAAAGAGACCCAGTACTTC.

The genes are TRBV18 and TRBJ2-7; D is perhaps TRBD2 (5 bases). Germline CDR1 is KGHSH and CDR2 is LQKENI. The CDR3 extends over 15 amino acids. With 4 bases removed from V and 2 bases from J, the gap between germline ends came to 15 bases. In nucleotides, the CDR3 is TGTGCCAGCTCACGCCGGGAACCACCCCCCTACGAGCAGTACTTC. Its protein product is CASSRREPPPYEQYF. The full variable domain, rest sourced from reference TRBV18 and TRBJ2-7, is NAGVMQNPRHLVRRRGQEARLRCSPMKGHSHVYWYRQLPEEGLKFMVYLQKENIIDESGMPKERFSAEFPKEGPSILRIQQVVRGDSAAYFCASSRREPPPYEQYFGPGTRLTVT.

The V call is TRBV6-5, the J call TRBJ2-7; D is possibly TRBD2 (5 bases). This CDR3 comprises 16 residues. V lost 2 bases and J 5 bases, leaving 19 bases between the germline ends. Germline-derived CDR1 and CDR2 are MNHEY and SVGAGI. The CDR3 nucleotides read TGTGCCAGCAGTTACCGCCTAGGAGCGGCAAGCGACGAGCAGTACTTC. Residues: CASSYRLGAASDEQYF.